The 12 T cell receptor beta chains below all came from one sample that was sequenced in a study of vaccination and CD4 T cells after COVID-19. As for treatment: approximately 9-day PBMC culture with coronavirus spike peptide pools or control peptides (ViraFEST assay). Researchers used the Oncomine TCR Beta short-read assay to sequence DNA from cultured CD4+ T cells. TCRdb re-analysed the PCR reads in MiXCR, keeping a single row per CDR3 protein. This sample has about 18,000 distinct CDR3 sequences, with about 56% found just once. These receptors have no identified antigens. The starting material was CD4+ T cells from blood, cultured in vitro, obtained before SARS-CoV-2 vaccination. Receptor source: a human donor who had recovered from COVID-19.

To note about this clonotype: One junction end disagrees with the germline gene, perhaps due to a read error. The V call is TRBV7-2, the J call TRBJ2-5; 9 bases are a match to TRBD1. This CDR3 has 17 residues. The germline CDR1 and CDR2 sequences are SGHTA and FQGNSA. The CDR3: CASSLWVTGGSREIQYF. The CDR3 DNA reads as TGTGCCAGCAGCTTGTGGGTGACAGGGGGGAGTCGAGAGATCCAGTACTTC.

The chain recombines TRBV7-2 with TRBJ2-5, with 7 bases matching TRBD2. CDR1 and CDR2 from the germline V gene are SGHTA and FQGNSA. Trimming at V came to 4 bases and at J to 3 bases, leaving 11 bases not matched to a gene. The CDR3 has 16 amino acids. The CDR3 protein is CASSSYDFGGEETQYF. The CDR3 DNA sequence: TGTGCCAGCAGCTCCTATGACTTTGGGGGGGAAGAGACCCAGTACTTC.

The chain employs TRBV7-3 and TRBJ1-6; D may be TRBD1 (5 bases). The length of the CDR3 is 15 residues. Germline CDR1 SGHTA, CDR2 FQGTGA. Trimming took off 0 bases at V and 13 bases at J, with 16 bases between the two ends. The CDR3 is CASSLTGREDAPLHF. The CDR3, as DNA: TGTGCCAGCAGCTTAACGGGCAGGGAAGACGCTCCCCTCCACTTT.

The CDR3 protein is CASSFQTGTHF. The CDR3 DNA sequence: TGTGCCAGCAGTTTCCAGACAGGGACCCATTTT. This sequence joins TRBV6-5 and TRBJ1-5, with 7 positions matching TRBD1. Germline V gene data show CDR1 as MNHEY and CDR2 as SVGAGI. Unmatched junction bases numbered 7, after V lost 4 bases and J lost 16 bases. The CDR3 is made up of 11 amino acids.

The sample holds one count of this clonotype. This chain uses TRBV5-1 with TRBJ1-2, with 9 bases fitting TRBD1. Germline V gene sequence: CDR1 SGHRS, CDR2 YFSETQ. The CDR3 is made up of 15 amino acids. Unmatched junction bases numbered 9, after V lost 5 bases and J lost 4 bases. CDR3 nucleotides: TGCGCCAGCAGTAACAGGGGGCGAGGGGGCTATGGCTACACCTTC. Translation: CASSNRGRGGYGYTF.

This clonotype was counted only a few times. This rearrangement joins TRBV6-1 to TRBJ1-6; D gene uncertain. Germline lookup yields CDR1 MNHNS and CDR2 SASEGT. Trimming left V 6 bases short and J 7 bases short, with 16 bases between. The CDR3 runs 15 residues. The CDR3, as DNA: TGTGCCAGCAGCCTTGACGGGGTGCCCAATTCACCCCTCCACTTT. It codes for CASSLDGVPNSPLHF.

Concerning this clonotype itself: At one end the junction does not follow the germline gene, possibly because of a read error. In nucleotides, the CDR3 is TGCAGTGCTGGAGAAGTTGGCGGGCAAAGGATTATTAACACTGAAGCTTTCTTT. Translating gives CSAGEVGGQRIINTEAFF. The chain carries TRBV20-1 and TRBJ1-1; D not certain. This CDR3 comprises 18 residues. Germline assignment: CDR1 DFQATT and CDR2 SNEGSKA (reference sequence).

V and J are TRBV20-1 and TRBJ2-5; D perhaps matches TRBD2 (6 bases). The CDR3 extends over 14 amino acids. Trimming pared 3 bases from V and 2 bases from J, leaving 13 bases between. The germline V gene has CDR1 DFQATT and CDR2 SNEGSKA (reference sequence). CDR3 in DNA: TGCAGTGCTAGCCGGGGGAGGCGTCAAGAGACCCAGTACTTC. As protein: CSASRGRRQETQYF.

CDR3 amino acids: CASSPTPPGGTLDTQYF. CDR3 sequence (DNA): TGTGCCAGCAGCCCCACCCCCCCCGGGGGGACCTTAGATACGCAGTATTTT. The J gene is TRBJ2-3, the V gene TRBV7-6, with 7 bases matching TRBD2. Trimming cost V 5 bases and J 5 bases; bases outside gene matches: 16. CDR1 SGHVS and CDR2 FNYEAQ come from the germline V gene. This CDR3 region has 17 residues.

This chain links TRBV27 with TRBJ2-7; 7 positions match TRBD2. CDR3 size: 15 residues. The germline V gene has CDR1 MNHEY and CDR2 SMNVEV (reference sequence). J lost 0 bases, V lost 5 bases, and 7 bases had no gene match. DNA for the CDR3: TGTGCCAGCAGTCGCGTGGGGGGGGACTCCTACGAGCAGTACTTC. It translates to CASSRVGGDSYEQYF.

The gene calls are TRBV24-1 and TRBJ2-5; D tentatively fits TRBD1 or TRBD2 (6 bases each). The CDR3 runs to 13 residues. Germline-derived CDR1 and CDR2 are KGHDR and SFDVKD. The V end was cut by 4 bases, the J end by 5 bases, with 10 bases between. CDR3 bases: TGTGCCACCAGTGAGGGGGGCATCGAGACCCAGTACTTC. This codes for CATSEGGIETQYF.

The V and J genes are TRBV5-1 and TRBJ1-6; tentative D call: TRBD1 (6 bases). The germline V and J ends were trimmed by 5 bases and 15 bases, with 21 bases remaining between them. CDR3 length: 14 amino acids. CDR1 SGHRS and CDR2 YFSETQ come from the germline V gene. Here the CDR3 reads CASRRDTANLGLHF. Written as DNA, the CDR3 is TGCGCCAGCAGAAGGGACACGGCAAATTTAGGCCTCCACTTT.